The sequence of this T cell receptor (beta chain) was determined in a study of Graves' ophthalmopathy and Graves' hyperthyroidism. If patients had other autoimmune diseases, uncontrolled infections, pregnancy or lactation, they were excluded. This clonotype appeared a single time. Amplification targeted the TCR beta CDR3 regions, with RNA transcripts as the source material. RT-PCR with HTBI primers came first, then second-round multiplex PCR. TCRdb redid the calling of the multiplex PCR reads with MiXCR, one entry per CDR3 protein. This sample has hundreds of thousands of distinct CDR3 sequences, with 21% found just once. This CDR3 is built from 16 residues. From germline, CDR1 is SGHDT and CDR2 YYEEEE. V lost 4 bases to trimming and J lost 2 bases; unmatched junction nucleotides: 12.

Sequenced sample: peripheral blood. The clonotype was recovered from a young woman with stable Graves' hyperthyroidism. The chain links TRBV5-6 to TRBJ2-7; 7 bases are a match to TRBD1. The CDR3 nucleotides read TGTGCCAGCAGCCTCCAACCCGCGGACAGGACCTACGAGCAGTACTTC. This gives the protein CASSLQPADRTYEQYF.